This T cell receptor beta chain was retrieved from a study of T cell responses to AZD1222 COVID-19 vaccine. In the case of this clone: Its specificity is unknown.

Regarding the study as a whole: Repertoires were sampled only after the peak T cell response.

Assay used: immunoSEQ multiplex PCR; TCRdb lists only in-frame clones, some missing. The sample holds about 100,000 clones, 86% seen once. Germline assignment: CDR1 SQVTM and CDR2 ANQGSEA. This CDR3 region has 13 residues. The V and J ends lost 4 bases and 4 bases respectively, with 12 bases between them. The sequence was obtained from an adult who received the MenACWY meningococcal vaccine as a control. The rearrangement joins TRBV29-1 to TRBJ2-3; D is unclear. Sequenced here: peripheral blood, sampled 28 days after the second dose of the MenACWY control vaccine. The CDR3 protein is CSVVAVTPDTQYF. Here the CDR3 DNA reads TGCAGCGTTGTAGCTGTAACCCCAGATACGCAGTATTTT.